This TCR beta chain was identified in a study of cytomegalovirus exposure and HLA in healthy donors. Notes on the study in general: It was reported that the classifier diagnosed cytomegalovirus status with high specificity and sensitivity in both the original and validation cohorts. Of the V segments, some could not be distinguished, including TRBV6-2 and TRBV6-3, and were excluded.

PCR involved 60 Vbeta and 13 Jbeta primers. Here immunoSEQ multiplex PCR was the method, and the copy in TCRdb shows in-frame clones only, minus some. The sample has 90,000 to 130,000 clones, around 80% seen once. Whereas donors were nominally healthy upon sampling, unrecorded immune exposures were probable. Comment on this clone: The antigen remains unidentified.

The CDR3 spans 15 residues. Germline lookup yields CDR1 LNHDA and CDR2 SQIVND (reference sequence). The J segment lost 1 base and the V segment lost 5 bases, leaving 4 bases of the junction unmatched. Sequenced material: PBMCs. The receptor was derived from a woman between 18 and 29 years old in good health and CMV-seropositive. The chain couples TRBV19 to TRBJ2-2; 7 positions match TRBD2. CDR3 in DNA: TGTGCCAGTAGTCGAGGCGGGAGGAACACCGGGGAGCTGTTTTTT. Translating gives CASSRGGRNTGELFF.